Described below is a single TCR beta chain sequence and its context. The CDR3 sequence is 16 residues long. Trimming at V came to 6 bases and at J to 3 bases, leaving 7 bases not matched to a gene. From germline, CDR1 is MNHNY and CDR2 SVGAGI (reference sequence). Original processing methods: Amplification from reference gene primers served as the basis for estimated nucleated cell counts. The assay was immunoSEQ multiplex PCR, and TCRdb's table has in-frame clones only and misses some. The D gene and trimming were derived from the DNA, and the V and J assignments and clone size from that table. The sample carries about 200,000 clones, 70% to 90% recorded once. This sample was included in a study of blood T cell repertoires in COVID-19. About the study: Samples of COVID-19 (acute and convalescent) were obtained from the United States, Italy and Spain. The cDNA or gDNA used as material had been derived from T cells, B-cell-depleted T cells, or PBMCs.

The J gene is TRBJ1-5, the V gene TRBV6-6, with TRBD1 matching 11 bases. Sequencing used peripheral blood. The clonotype comes from a man between 60 and 70 years old with active or convalescent COVID-19. The CDR3 here is CASSPGQGAVNQPQHF. The CDR3 region has the DNA TGTGCCAGCAGCCCCGGACAGGGGGCGGTCAATCAGCCCCAGCATTTT.